What follows are 4 T cell receptor beta chains derived from one specimen sequenced in a study of OX40 agonist ivuxolimab in advanced cancers. Assay used: immunoSEQ multiplex PCR; TCRdb lists only in-frame clones, some missing. This table holds about 94,000 clones, over 75% found once. This specimen was CD4+ or CD8+ T cells sorted from blood, taken in a trial of the OX40 agonist ivuxolimab. These receptors originate from an adult with an advanced solid tumor such as melanoma, head and neck, liver or kidney cancer.

Remarks on this clone: The identical CDR3 is also encoded by other nucleotide sequences in the sample. CDR3 region: CASSLGQNTEAFF. The CDR3 DNA follows: TGTGCCAGCAGCTTAGGGCAGAACACTGAAGCTTTCTTT. V is TRBV7-3 and J is TRBJ1-1; the D is unclear. The V and J ends lost 2 bases and 1 base respectively, with 5 bases between them. This CDR3 has 13 residues. The germline V gene has CDR1 SGHTA and CDR2 FQGTGA.

The rearrangement links TRBV19 to TRBJ1-1; D ambiguous. Germline CDR1 is LNHDA and CDR2 is SQIVND (reference sequence). The CDR3 is 14 amino acids. The ends were cut back, 6 bases at V and 5 bases at J, with 16 bases in the middle. The CDR3 nucleotides read TGTGCCAGTAGGCCGGGAAACATGCGGACTGAAGCTTTCTTT. Its translation: CASRPGNMRTEAFF.

The V and J genes are TRBV6-1 and TRBJ1-2, with D maybe TRBD1 (5 bases). The CDR3 covers 14 residues. The V and J ends lost 5 bases and 5 bases respectively, with 15 bases between them. Germline V CDR1 and CDR2: MNHNS, SASEGT. CDR3 in DNA: TGTGCCAGCAGTCTACAGGACGCTTCTTATGGCTACACCTTC. It is translated as CASSLQDASYGYTF.

The chain couples TRBV19 to TRBJ1-1, with TRBD1 as a possible D gene (6 bases). This CDR3 spans 13 amino acids. Germline V lookup: CDR1 LNHDA, CDR2 SQIVND (reference sequence). V was shortened by 5 bases and J by 6 bases, with 13 bases between the two germline ends. The CDR3 is CASSPTNRAEAFF. The CDR3 DNA sequence: TGTGCCAGTAGTCCCACCAACAGGGCTGAAGCTTTCTTT.